This TCR beta chain was obtained from a study of blood T cell repertoires in COVID-19. Across the study: Both acute and convalescent COVID-19 samples were obtained from the United States, Italy and Spain. Nucleic acid was either cDNA or gDNA, and it came from T cells, B-cell-depleted T cells, or PBMCs.

Germline CDR1 and CDR2: SGHRS and YFSETQ. This CDR3 comprises 15 residues. V lost 0 bases and J lost 10; bases outside the gene matches: 9. How the authors handled the data: Amplification of reference gene primers provided the estimated nucleated cell counts. Using immunoSEQ multiplex PCR, the repertoire was profiled, and TCRdb retains in-frame clones only, with some absent. D and trimming come from the DNA, and the V and J calls and clone size come from that table. The sample yields roughly 200,000 clones, more than 70% seen once. This sequence was found in a young man with active or convalescent COVID-19. J is TRBJ2-1 and V is TRBV5-1, with 8 bases aligning to TRBD2. The sequenced material came from peripheral blood. DNA for the CDR3: TGCGCCAGCAGCTTGGCGGGGGGGCCAGTTCAGGAGCAGTTCTTC. It codes for CASSLAGGPVQEQFF.